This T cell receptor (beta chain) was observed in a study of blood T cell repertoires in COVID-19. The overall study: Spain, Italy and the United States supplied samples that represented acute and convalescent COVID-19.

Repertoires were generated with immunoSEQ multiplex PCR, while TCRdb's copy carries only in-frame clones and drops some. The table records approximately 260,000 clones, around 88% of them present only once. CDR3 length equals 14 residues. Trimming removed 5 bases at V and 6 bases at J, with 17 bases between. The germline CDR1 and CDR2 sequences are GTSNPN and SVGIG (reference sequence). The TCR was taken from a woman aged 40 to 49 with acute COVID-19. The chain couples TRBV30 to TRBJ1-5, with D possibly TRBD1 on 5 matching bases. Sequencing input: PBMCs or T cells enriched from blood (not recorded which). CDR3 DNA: TGTGCCTGGGAACCCGCTGGGGGGGGTCAGCCCCAGCATTTT. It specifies CAWEPAGGGQPQHF. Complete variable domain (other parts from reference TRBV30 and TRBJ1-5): SQTIHQWPATLVQPVGSPLSLECTVEGTSNPNLYWYRQAAGRGLQLLFYSVGIGQISSEVPQNLSASRPQDRQFILSSKKLLLSDSGFYLCAWEPAGGGQPQHFGDGTRLSIL.